The 21 T cell receptor beta chains below all came from one sample that was sequenced in a study of T cells in Graves' hyperthyroidism and ophthalmopathy. Amplification yielded TCR beta CDR3 regions, with RNA transcripts as the source. Researchers ran a first-round RT-PCR on the TCR CDR3 using the HTBI primer set. TCRdb re-derived calls from the multiplex PCR reads in MiXCR, one entry per CDR3 protein. The sample has some 400,000 distinct CDR3 sequences, about 13% seen once. The sequencing input was blood. The receptors originated from a man younger than 40 with Graves' hyperthyroidism that later progressed to Graves' ophthalmopathy.

This clonotype came up many times. The chain uses TRBV7-8 and TRBJ2-1, with D maybe TRBD2 (5 bases). The CDR3 is 14 amino acids. The ends were cut back, 1 base at V and 6 bases at J, with 10 bases in the middle. Germline V CDR1 and CDR2: SGHVS, FQNEAQ. The CDR3 nucleotides are TGTGCCAGCAGCTTAGGGGAGCGGATCAATGAGCAGTTCTTC. Protein sequence: CASSLGERINEQFF.

This clonotype has ten or more counts. J is TRBJ2-7 and V is TRBV5-5; TRBD1 or TRBD2 may be the D gene (5 bases each). Germline loops: CDR1 SGHKS, CDR2 YYEKEE (reference sequence). This CDR3 is 13 amino acids long. The ends were cut back, 2 bases at V and 9 bases at J, with 15 bases in the middle. Here the CDR3 reads CASSFGGTSAQYF. CDR3 nucleotides: TGTGCCAGCAGCTTCGGTGGGACCTCGGCGCAGTACTTC.

There are a few counts of this clonotype. The genes are TRBV6-1 and TRBJ2-4; D unclear. V was shortened by 6 bases and J by 4 bases, with 16 bases between the two germline ends. The CDR3 is 15 amino acids. Germline-derived CDR1 and CDR2 are MNHNS and SASEGT. DNA of the CDR3: TGTGCCAGCAGCCCCGGGTCCGAGGAAAAAAACATTCAGTACTTC. The encoded protein is CASSPGSEEKNIQYF.

The table lists this clonotype with a few counts. Relative to the germline gene, one junction end is altered; a read error may explain this. This sequence joins TRBV7-9 and TRBJ2-7; TRBD2 is a possible D gene (8 bases). CDR3 length: 14 residues. Germline V gene sequence: CDR1 SEHNR, CDR2 FQNEAQ (reference sequence). CDR3 protein: CASSVAGQLYEQYF. CDR3 sequence (DNA): TGTGCCAGCAGCGTAGCGGGACAGCTCTACGAGCAGTACTTC.

The chain links TRBV7-6 to TRBJ1-1; 9 nucleotides align to TRBD1. The V segment lost 2 bases and the J segment 3 bases; nucleotides outside the gene matches: 4. This CDR3 has 15 residues. Per the germline V gene, CDR1 is SGHVS and CDR2 is FNYEAQ. Here the CDR3 reads CASSLPTGGDTEAFF. CDR3 DNA sequence: TGTGCCAGCAGCTTACCGACAGGGGGGGACACTGAAGCTTTCTTT.

This clonotype was observed at least ten times. This chain uses TRBV6-1 with TRBJ1-1; D call uncertain. The ends were cut back, 3 bases at V and 1 base at J, with 12 bases in the middle. The CDR3 consists of 15 residues. CDR1 MNHNS and CDR2 SASEGT come from the germline V gene. CDR3 in amino acids: CASSDGSAGNTEAFF. The CDR3 bases are TGTGCCAGCAGTGATGGATCGGCAGGGAACACTGAAGCTTTCTTT.

The chain has TRBV12-3 or TRBV12-4 and TRBJ1-2; D call uncertain. V was pared by 0 bases and J by 5 bases, with 16 bases between. The CDR3 has 16 amino acids. This CDR3 reads CASSLAGVLGSYGYTF. The CDR3 DNA reads TGTGCCAGCAGTTTAGCTGGGGTTTTAGGATCGTATGGCTACACCTTC.

This clonotype appeared many times. V gene TRBV5-8 combines with J gene TRBJ1-5; D is undetermined. This CDR3 region has 15 residues. The V gene lost 5 bases and the J gene lost 0 bases, with 12 bases spanning the gap. Germline lookup yields CDR1 SGHTS and CDR2 YDEGEE. CDR3 protein: CASRIGPYSNQPQHF. DNA for the CDR3: TGTGCCAGCAGAATCGGGCCCTATAGCAATCAGCCCCAGCATTTT. Variable domain in full (rest from reference TRBV5-8 and TRBJ1-5): EAGVTQSPTHLIKTRGQQATLRCSPISGHTSVYWYQQALGLGLQFLLWYDEGEERNRGNFPPRFSGRQFPNYSSELNVNALELEDSALYLCASRIGPYSNQPQHFGDGTRLSIL.

This clonotype was seen ten or more times. The chain carries TRBV29-1 and TRBJ1-1; 7 bases are a match to TRBD1. The CDR3 runs to 13 residues. The V gene's germline CDR1 is SQVTM and CDR2 ANQGSEA. The V segment lost 6 bases and the J segment 0 bases; nucleotides outside the gene matches: 4. The CDR3 DNA is TGCAGCGTCATGGGACAGATGAACACTGAAGCTTTCTTT. Translating gives CSVMGQMNTEAFF.

This clonotype was seen only a few times. The chain couples TRBV5-4 to TRBJ2-2; TRBD1 agrees at 9 bases. This CDR3 spans 16 amino acids. The V segment lost 3 bases and the J segment 4 bases; nucleotides outside the gene matches: 7. CDR1 and CDR2 from the germline V gene are SGHNT and YYREEE (reference sequence). The CDR3 here is CASSSGAGQGTGELFF. CDR3 DNA sequence: TGTGCCAGCAGCTCAGGAGCGGGACAGGGCACCGGGGAGCTGTTTTTT.

DNA of the CDR3: TGTGCCAGCAGCTTGAAAGGACAGGGGGCTTACAATGAGCAGTTCTTC. Translation: CASSLKGQGAYNEQFF. The chain joins TRBV5-4 to TRBJ2-1, with 11 nucleotides matching TRBD1. V lost 1 base to trimming and J lost 4 bases; unmatched junction nucleotides: 4. The germline V gene encodes CDR1 SGHNT and CDR2 YYREEE (reference sequence). The CDR3 covers 16 residues.

This clonotype was seen a few times. The V gene is TRBV4-1, the J gene TRBJ2-1; 11 bases agree with TRBD2. The CDR3 contains 16 residues. The V gene end was trimmed by 3 bases and the J gene end by 4 bases; junction bases not matched to a gene: 5. From germline, CDR1 is MGHRA and CDR2 YSYEKL. CDR3 sequence: CASSHPSSGGYNEQFF. CDR3 DNA sequence: TGCGCCAGCAGCCACCCCTCTAGCGGGGGGTACAATGAGCAGTTCTTC.

This clonotype was picked up a small number of times. V usage is TRBV7-2 and J usage is TRBJ1-5; D unresolved. The CDR3 contains 15 residues. Trimming shortened V by 5 bases and J by 7 bases, and 18 bases separated the two germline ends. Germline lookup yields CDR1 SGHTA and CDR2 FQGNSA. CDR3: CASSPRGRVEQPQHF. In DNA form, the CDR3 reads TGTGCCAGCAGCCCCCGTGGGAGGGTAGAGCAGCCCCAGCATTTT.

J is TRBJ1-2 and V is TRBV7-9; perhaps TRBD1 as D (5 bases). The V gene lost 2 bases and the J gene lost 4 bases, with 11 bases spanning the gap. CDR1 is SEHNR and CDR2 is FQNEAQ in the germline V gene (reference sequence). This CDR3 has 14 amino acids. CDR3 sequence reads: CASSLLSGGYGYTF. The CDR3, as DNA: TGTGCCAGCAGCTTACTTTCCGGGGGCTATGGCTACACCTTC. Based on the CDR3 plus reference TRBV7-9 and TRBJ1-2, the full variable domain is DTGVSQNPRHKITKRGQNVTFRCDPISEHNRLYWYRQTLGQGPEFLTYFQNEAQLEKSRLLSDRFSAERPKGSFSTLEIQRTEQGDSAMYLCASSLLSGGYGYTFGSGTRLTVV.

The rearrangement links TRBV20-1 to TRBJ2-3; TRBD2 aligns across 10 bases. Germline loops: CDR1 DFQATT, CDR2 SNEGSKA (reference sequence). V trimming: 6 bases; J trimming: 5 bases; junction bases outside the gene matches: 2. This CDR3 has 12 amino acids. In DNA form, the CDR3 reads TGCAGTGCCAGGACTAGCGGAGATACGCAGTATTTT. This sequence encodes CSARTSGDTQYF.

Many counts were recorded for this clonotype. The J gene is TRBJ2-7, the V gene TRBV11-1; D uncertain. Germline assignment: CDR1 SGHAT and CDR2 FQDESV (reference sequence). The CDR3 is made up of 13 amino acids. V lost 2 bases to trimming and J lost 5 bases, with 10 bases between them. As DNA, the CDR3 is TGTGCCAGCAGCTTAATGGAAGTACACGAGCAGTACTTC. This codes for CASSLMEVHEQYF.

This clonotype was seen many times. The genes are TRBV28 and TRBJ2-7; 9 bases agree with TRBD1. This CDR3 has 14 residues. V lost 7 bases and J lost 5; bases outside the gene matches: 9. Per the germline V gene, CDR1 is MDHEN and CDR2 is SYDVKM. CDR3 nucleotide sequence: TGTGCCAGCACTTCGGGACAGGGTACCGACGAGCAGTACTTC. Translated, it gives CASTSGQGTDEQYF.

This chain connects TRBV3-1 to TRBJ2-5; D possibly uses TRBD1 or TRBD2 (6 bases each). The germline CDR1 and CDR2 sequences are LGHDT and YNNKEL (reference sequence). The CDR3 runs to 15 residues. Trimming cost V 1 base and J 9 bases, with 18 bases left between them. DNA for the CDR3: TGTGCCAGCAGCCAAGGGAGGGTAGGGGGGACGGCCCAGTACTTC. Its translation is CASSQGRVGGTAQYF.

Many counts were recorded for this clonotype. The V gene is TRBV2, the J gene TRBJ1-6, with D possibly TRBD1 on 6 matching bases. Trimming shortened V by 2 bases and J by 10 bases, and 18 bases separated the two germline ends. CDR3 length: 16 amino acids. Germline V gene sequence: CDR1 SNHLY, CDR2 FYNNEI. The CDR3 nucleotides are TGTGCCAGCAGTGAAATTGGGACACTACTTTCGTCACCCCTCCACTTT. This encodes CASSEIGTLLSSPLHF.

This clonotype was counted between two and nine times. The J gene is TRBJ1-1, the V gene TRBV3-1; D not certain. V lost 0 bases, J lost 10 bases, and 9 bases lay in between. The CDR3 spans 12 residues. The V gene's germline CDR1 is LGHDT and CDR2 YNNKEL (reference sequence). DNA for the CDR3: TGTGCCAGCAGCCAAGATAAGGCGGGAGCTTTCTTT. It codes for CASSQDKAGAFF.

This clonotype has just a few counts. The V call is TRBV28, the J call TRBJ2-1, with 10 positions matching TRBD2. With 1 base clipped from V and 9 bases from J, the junction kept 6 bases outside the gene matches. The CDR3 has 15 residues. Per germline, CDR1 MDHEN and CDR2 SYDVKM. CDR3 sequence (DNA): TGTGCCAGCAGTTTATCCAGCGGGGGGGTCGGTGAGCAGTTCTTC. This gives the protein CASSLSSGGVGEQFF.